The 30 T cell receptor beta chains given below trace back to one sample, sequenced in a study of blood T cell repertoires in COVID-19. The protocol was immunoSEQ multiplex PCR, while the TCRdb copy is restricted to in-frame clones and leaves out a portion. This repertoire shows 200,000 to 250,000 clones, around 82% found once; its top ten account for about 3.6%. The specimen was peripheral blood. Receptors originate from a woman aged 80 or older with acute or convalescent COVID-19.

The V call is TRBV5-1, the J call TRBJ1-2; 8 positions agree with TRBD1. Germline CDR1 reads SGHRS; CDR2 reads YFSETQ. The CDR3 consists of 13 residues. J was trimmed by 8 bases and V by 4 bases; bases with no gene match: 7. The CDR3 protein is CASSLPGGEGYTF. In DNA, the CDR3 is TGCGCCAGCAGCCTCCCAGGGGGCGAGGGCTACACCTTC.

The chain joins TRBV21-1 to TRBJ2-2; the table's D call TRBD2 went unverified against the DNA. TRBV21-1 is a pseudogene segment. This CDR3 spans 17 amino acids. In DNA form, the CDR3 reads TGTGCCAGCAGCGAAAGCGGGGGGGCCAAGAACACCGGGGAGCTGTTTTTT. As protein: CASSESGGAKNTGELFF.

J is TRBJ1-2 and V is TRBV6-2 or TRBV6-3; TRBD1 is a possible D gene (5 bases). V lost 2 bases to trimming and J lost 3 bases, with 10 bases between them. This CDR3 has 14 residues. Germline CDR1 MNHEY, CDR2 SVGEGT. The CDR3 DNA sequence: TGTGCCAGCAGTTACACAGGACACCACTATGGCTACACCTTC. It is translated as CASSYTGHHYGYTF.

This chain uses TRBV25-1 with TRBJ1-2; 7 nucleotides match TRBD1. The trim removed 7 bases at V and 0 bases at J, leaving 2 bases unmatched. Per the germline V gene, CDR1 is MGHDK and CDR2 is SYGVNS. This CDR3 is 13 amino acids long. CDR3 bases: TGTGCCAGCAACAGGGGAGCTAACTATGGCTACACCTTC. Translated, it gives CASNRGANYGYTF.

J is TRBJ2-7 and V is TRBV19; 11 nucleotides align to TRBD1. The CDR3 is made up of 14 amino acids. The V gene end was trimmed by 5 bases and the J gene end by 4 bases; junction bases not matched to a gene: 4. Germline CDR1 and CDR2: LNHDA and SQIVND (reference sequence). The CDR3 DNA sequence: TGTGCCAGTAGTCCGGGACAGGGGGTGTACGAGCAGTACTTC. It encodes CASSPGQGVYEQYF.

This clone was detected a few times. The rearrangement joins TRBV10-3 to TRBJ1-5, with TRBD1 matching 8 bases. Per the germline V gene, CDR1 is ENHRY and CDR2 is SYGVKD. The CDR3 spans 14 residues. The ends lost 5 bases at V and 3 bases at J; junction bases unmatched: 3. The CDR3 sequence is CAISLDRDNQPQHF. The CDR3 nucleotides are TGTGCCATCAGTCTGGACAGGGACAATCAGCCCCAGCATTTT.

V gene TRBV25-1 combines with J gene TRBJ1-2; maybe TRBD1 (5 bases). Trimming took off 0 bases at V and 6 bases at J, with 20 bases between the two ends. The germline CDR1 and CDR2 sequences are MGHDK and SYGVNS. The CDR3 runs to 17 residues. The CDR3 bases are TGTGCCAGCAGTGAATATAGTGGGGCGGGACCATTCAATGGCTACACCTTC. Its protein is CASSEYSGAGPFNGYTF.

This sequence joins TRBV20-1 and TRBJ1-3, with D maybe TRBD1 (5 bases). The CDR3 extends over 11 amino acids. Per the germline V gene, CDR1 is DFQATT and CDR2 is SNEGSKA (reference sequence). The V gene lost 3 bases and the J gene lost 11 bases, with 11 bases spanning the gap. This chain's CDR3 is CSARAGRAIYF. CDR3 nucleotide sequence: TGCAGTGCTAGGGCGGGGCGGGCCATATATTTT.

The CDR3, as DNA: TGTGCCACCTTGGGACAGGGGATACAGCAGTACTTC. It translates to CATLGQGIQQYF. V is TRBV10-3 and J is TRBJ2-7; TRBD1 matches 10 bases. The V gene end was trimmed by 10 bases and the J gene end by 8 bases; junction bases not matched to a gene: 8. The CDR3 contains 12 residues. Germline values: CDR1 ENHRY, CDR2 SYGVKD.

V gene TRBV7-9 combines with J gene TRBJ2-1; 8 bases line up with TRBD2. In germline, CDR1 is SEHNR, CDR2 FQNEAQ (reference sequence). The CDR3 has 17 amino acids. V shed 0 bases, J shed 11 bases, and the junction held 15 bases outside the gene matches. In DNA, the CDR3 is TGTGCCAGCAGCTTAGCGGGTTCAGGCGGGAGGAGCAGGAAGCAGTTCTTC. The encoded protein is CASSLAGSGGRSRKQFF.

The chain uses TRBV6-5 and TRBJ2-7; TRBD2 matches at 9 bases. Trimming at V came to 6 bases and at J to 4 bases, leaving 10 bases not matched to a gene. The CDR3 consists of 15 residues. Germline V gives CDR1 MNHEY, CDR2 SVGAGI. The chain's CDR3 is CASSLNSGGLYEQYF. The CDR3 coding sequence is TGTGCCAGCAGCCTGAATAGCGGGGGTCTATACGAGCAGTACTTC.

The V call is TRBV7-9, the J call TRBJ2-5, with D uncertain. Per germline, CDR1 SEHNR and CDR2 FQNEAQ (reference sequence). The length of the CDR3 is 15 residues. Trimming cost V 1 base and J 0 bases, with 9 bases left between them. CDR3 coding DNA: TGTGCCAGCAGCTTAGTTGGCCAGTACCAAGAGACCCAGTACTTC. Its protein is CASSLVGQYQETQYF. Full variable domain (remainder filled in from reference TRBV7-9 and TRBJ2-5): DTGVSQNPRHKITKRGQNVTFRCDPISEHNRLYWYRQTLGQGPEFLTYFQNEAQLEKSRLLSDRFSAERPKGSFSTLEIQRTEQGDSAMYLCASSLVGQYQETQYFGPGTRLLVL.

The gene calls are TRBV5-4 and TRBJ2-3; possibly TRBD1 for D (6 bases). This CDR3 is 16 amino acids long. Trimming stripped 6 bases from V and 5 bases from J, with 22 bases between. Per the germline V gene, CDR1 is SGHNT and CDR2 is YYREEE (reference sequence). In nucleotides, the CDR3 is TGTGCCAGCAACTACTACTTACAGGGTGGTGGAGATACGCAGTATTTT. Residues: CASNYYLQGGGDTQYF.

The chain recombines TRBV7-9 with TRBJ1-2, with D maybe TRBD1 (5 bases). The CDR3 length is 14 residues. The germline CDR1 and CDR2 sequences are SEHNR and FQNEAQ (reference sequence). Trimming removed 7 bases from V and 0 bases from J, with 12 bases in between. The CDR3 sequence: CASTQGRTNYGYTF. The CDR3 nucleotides read TGTGCCAGCACTCAGGGCAGAACTAACTATGGCTACACCTTC. Supplemented by reference TRBV7-9 and TRBJ1-2, the full variable domain reads DTGVSQNPRHKITKRGQNVTFRCDPISEHNRLYWYRQTLGQGPEFLTYFQNEAQLEKSRLLSDRFSAERPKGSFSTLEIQRTEQGDSAMYLCASTQGRTNYGYTFGSGTRLTVV.

This sequence joins TRBV27 and TRBJ1-6; D might be TRBD1 (5 bases). The V end lost 1 base, the J end lost 7 bases, and 11 bases lay between the germline ends. The germline CDR1 and CDR2 sequences are MNHEY and SMNVEV (reference sequence). The length of the CDR3 is 15 residues. In DNA form, the CDR3 reads TGTGCCAGCAGTTTATACAGGACACTAAATTCACCCCTCCACTTT. This translates into CASSLYRTLNSPLHF.

V and J are TRBV5-1 and TRBJ2-1; TRBD2 matches 8 bases. Losses at the gene ends were 4 bases for V and 6 bases for J; bases not matched to a gene: 18. This CDR3 spans 18 amino acids. From germline, CDR1 is SGHRS and CDR2 YFSETQ. CDR3 nucleotide sequence: TGCGCCAGCAGCAGGGCACCGGGGGGGACCCTTATTCGCAATGAGCAGTTCTTC. Protein product: CASSRAPGGTLIRNEQFF.

In regard to this clone: This sample includes further DNA sequences coding for the same CDR3. This sequence joins TRBV9 and TRBJ2-1, with TRBD2 matching 10 bases. Germline assignment: CDR1 SGDLS and CDR2 YYNGEE. With 0 bases clipped from V and 4 bases from J, the junction kept 1 base outside the gene matches. This CDR3 spans 15 amino acids. In DNA form, the CDR3 reads TGTGCCAGCAGCGTAGTTAGCGGGGGGTACAATGAGCAGTTCTTC. Its translation is CASSVVSGGYNEQFF.

The chain joins TRBV10-3 to TRBJ1-1; D remains unclear. The CDR3 totals 15 residues. V lost 6 bases to trimming and J lost 1 base, with 15 bases between them. Germline CDR1 and CDR2: ENHRY and SYGVKD. The CDR3 region is CAIRGNSQPNTEAFF. DNA of the CDR3: TGTGCCATCAGGGGTAATAGCCAACCGAACACTGAAGCTTTCTTT.

The gene calls are TRBV7-9 and TRBJ1-1; TRBD1 aligns across 8 bases. The CDR3 runs to 14 residues. The V segment lost 11 bases and the J segment 2 bases; nucleotides outside the gene matches: 10. Germline V gene data show CDR1 as SEHNR and CDR2 as FQNEAQ (reference sequence). The CDR3 DNA follows: TGTGCCGGTTCCGACAGGGGTCGAAACACTGAAGCTTTCTTT. As protein: CAGSDRGRNTEAFF.

Worth noting for this clone: This CDR3 is also generated by other DNA sequences in the sample. J is TRBJ2-7 and V is TRBV29-1; 9 positions agree with TRBD1. The CDR3 runs 13 residues. V dropped 5 bases and J dropped 4; count of bases not matched to a gene: 6. Germline V CDR1 and CDR2: SQVTM, ANQGSEA. CDR3 in DNA: TGCAGCGTTAGGGACAGGGTAACATACGAGCAGTACTTC. Translating it yields CSVRDRVTYEQYF.

In its sample, this clone was seen once. The CDR3 DNA is TGTGCCAGCAGCCAGGACAGGGTAATTGACTATGGCTACACCTTC. Protein sequence: CASSQDRVIDYGYTF. The genes are TRBV3-1 (or the pseudogene TRBV3-2) and TRBJ1-2; TRBD1 matches at 8 bases. Germline V CDR1 and CDR2: LGHDT, YNNKEL (reference sequence). The CDR3 spans 15 residues. V was clipped by 3 bases and J by 3 bases; unmatched bases: 6.

The chain uses TRBV7-2 and TRBJ2-2; 8 bases fit TRBD2. Germline V gene sequence: CDR1 SGHTA, CDR2 FQGNSA. V dropped 5 bases and J dropped 4; count of bases not matched to a gene: 9. The CDR3 length is 16 residues. The CDR3 reads CASSLSGGLRTGELFF. CDR3 DNA: TGTGCCAGCAGCCTCAGCGGGGGCCTTCGCACCGGGGAGCTGTTTTTT.

V usage is TRBV6-1 and J usage is TRBJ1-2; TRBD1 matches 8 bases. V dropped 1 base and J dropped 3; count of bases not matched to a gene: 4. The germline V gene encodes CDR1 MNHNS and CDR2 SASEGT. The CDR3 runs 15 residues. The CDR3 here is CASSEGAGGDYGYTF. As DNA, the CDR3 is TGTGCCAGCAGTGAAGGGGCAGGGGGCGACTATGGCTACACCTTC.

The chain combines TRBV30 with TRBJ1-1; 7 nucleotides match TRBD1. V was pared by 0 bases and J by 10 bases, with 11 bases of the junction left unmatched. The CDR3 consists of 14 residues. CDR1 is GTSNPN, CDR2 SVGIG, per germline (reference sequence). The chain's CDR3 is CAWSVLEGARGAFF. CDR3 nucleotide sequence: TGTGCCTGGAGTGTACTAGAGGGGGCGCGAGGAGCTTTCTTT.

The rearrangement joins TRBV5-1 to TRBJ2-3; TRBD2 aligns across 7 bases. CDR3 length equals 15 residues. CDR1 is SGHRS, CDR2 YFSETQ, per germline. With 1 base clipped from V and 6 bases from J, the junction kept 8 bases outside the gene matches. The CDR3 DNA follows: TGCGCCAGCAGCTTGTTGACTAGCAGTTCCGATACGCAGTATTTT. It codes for CASSLLTSSSDTQYF.

The V call is TRBV3-1 (or the pseudogene TRBV3-2), the J call TRBJ1-2; D call uncertain. The CDR3 is made up of 14 amino acids. Germline V gene data show CDR1 as LGHDT and CDR2 as YNNKEL (reference sequence). V was pared by 1 base and J by 4 bases, with 10 bases between. CDR3 loop: CASSQVSRIYGYTF. The CDR3 coding sequence is TGTGCCAGCAGCCAAGTCTCGAGGATCTATGGCTACACCTTC.

The chain carries TRBV2 and TRBJ1-2; the match to TRBD1 covers 7 bases. The ends lost 6 bases at V and 4 bases at J; junction bases unmatched: 8. The germline gives CDR1 SNHLY, CDR2 FYNNEI. The CDR3 is 14 residues long. CDR3 DNA sequence: TGTGCCAGCAGCGTTCCGACAGGGACCTATGGCTACACCTTC. Protein product: CASSVPTGTYGYTF.

This chain connects TRBV7-9 to TRBJ1-1, with D maybe TRBD1 (6 bases). The germline V and J ends were trimmed by 1 base and 5 bases, with 14 bases remaining between them. This CDR3 comprises 15 residues. Germline V gene lookup returns CDR1 SEHNR and CDR2 FQNEAQ (reference sequence). CDR3 protein: CASSLEFRGTTEAFF. The CDR3 nucleotides are TGTGCCAGCAGCTTAGAGTTCAGGGGAACAACTGAAGCTTTCTTT.

The chain couples TRBV7-3 to TRBJ2-3; 12 positions match TRBD2. The CDR3 length is 15 residues. V lost 4 bases, J lost 4 bases, and 3 bases stayed unmatched. Germline V gene sequence: CDR1 SGHTA, CDR2 FQGTGA. CDR3 sequence (DNA): TGTGCCAGCAGCTCCGCTAGCGGGGGGGCAGATACGCAGTATTTT. This codes for CASSSASGGADTQYF.

The genes are TRBV27 and TRBJ1-1, with D perhaps matching TRBD1 (5 bases). The CDR3 loop spans 16 amino acids. From germline, CDR1 is MNHEY and CDR2 SMNVEV (reference sequence). Trimming removed 4 bases at V and 5 bases at J, with 20 bases between. The CDR3 nucleotides read TGTGCCAGCAGTTCGGGCGGGGTGCGGGGCCGGACTGAAGCTTTCTTT. It translates to CASSSGGVRGRTEAFF.